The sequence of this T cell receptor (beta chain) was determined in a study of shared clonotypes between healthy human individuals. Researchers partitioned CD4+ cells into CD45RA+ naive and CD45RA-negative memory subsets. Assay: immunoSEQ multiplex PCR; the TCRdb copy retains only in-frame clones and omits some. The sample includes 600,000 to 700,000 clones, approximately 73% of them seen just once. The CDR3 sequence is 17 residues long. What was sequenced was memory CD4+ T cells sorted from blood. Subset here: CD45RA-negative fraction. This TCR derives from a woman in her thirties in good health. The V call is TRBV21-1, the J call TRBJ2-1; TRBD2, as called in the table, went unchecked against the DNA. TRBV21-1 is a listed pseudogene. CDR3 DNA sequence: TGTGCCAGCAGCGAAAGTCGACCGGGACTAGCGCTGAAGGAGCAGTTCTTC. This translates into CASSESRPGLALKEQFF.